This T cell receptor (beta chain) was found in a study of PD-1 blockade in classical Hodgkin lymphoma. Study overall: Every 2 weeks, patients got 3 mg/kg intravenous nivolumab. Findings and caveats of the study: Patients with a complete response exhibited baseline diversity comparable to newly diagnosed patients. Patients excluded were those beginning nivolumab under 1 year after ASCT. Researchers reported that CD4+ TCR diversity, though not CD8+, rose significantly by C4D1.

The sample's time point: cycle 4 day 1 (C4D1), after five to seven weeks of nivolumab. Brentuximab vedotin exposure varied, and every patient relapsed after autologous stem cell transplantation. Clones were sequenced by immunoSEQ multiplex PCR, and TCRdb holds only the in-frame ones, with some missing. The data hold approximately 110,000 clones, with approximately 89% observed a single time. V lost 0 bases to trimming and J lost 4 bases, with 7 bases between them. The CDR3 loop spans 13 amino acids. Per the germline V gene, CDR1 is SGHNT and CDR2 is YYREEE (reference sequence). Points on this clone: What it binds is unknown.

V gene TRBV5-4 combines with J gene TRBJ2-5; D remains ambiguous. The receptor was derived from a human donor with classical Hodgkin lymphoma. The source material was peripheral blood mononuclear cells (PBMCs), sampled before the fourth cycle of nivolumab. The CDR3: CASSLEQRETQYF. In DNA form, the CDR3 reads TGTGCCAGCAGCTTGGAACAGAGAGAGACCCAGTACTTC. Full variable domain (remainder filled in from reference TRBV5-4 and TRBJ2-5): ETGVTQSPTHLIKTRGQQVTLRCSSQSGHNTVSWYQQALGQGPQFIFQYYREEENGRGNFPPRFSGLQFPNYSSELNVNALELDDSALYLCASSLEQRETQYFGPGTRLLVL.